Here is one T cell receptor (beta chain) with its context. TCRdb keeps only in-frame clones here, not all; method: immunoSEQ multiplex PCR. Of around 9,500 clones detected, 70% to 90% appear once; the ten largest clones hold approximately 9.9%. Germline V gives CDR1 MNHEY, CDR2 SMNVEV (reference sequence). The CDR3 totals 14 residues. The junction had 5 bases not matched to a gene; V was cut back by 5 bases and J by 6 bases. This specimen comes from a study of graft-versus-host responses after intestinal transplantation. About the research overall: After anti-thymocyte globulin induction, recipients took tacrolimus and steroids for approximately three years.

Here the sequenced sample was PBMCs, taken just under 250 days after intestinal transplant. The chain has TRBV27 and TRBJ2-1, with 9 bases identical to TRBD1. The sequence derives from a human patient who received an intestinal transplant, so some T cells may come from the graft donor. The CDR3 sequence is CASSLRTGANEQFF. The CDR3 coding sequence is TGTGCCAGCAGTCTCCGGACAGGGGCCAATGAGCAGTTCTTC.